Listed below are T cell receptor beta chains from one sample, sequenced in a study of T cell responses to AZD1222 COVID-19 vaccine. Clones were sequenced by immunoSEQ multiplex PCR, and TCRdb holds only the in-frame ones, with some missing. The sample shows 100,000 to 150,000 clones, 80% to 95% of them seen only once. This material consisted of peripheral blood, taken on day 0 of MenACWY control vaccination. The receptors derive from an adult in good health. CDR3s include the opening cysteine and the closing phenylalanine or tryptophan. D genes are given only for firm matches. Size tells how often a clone was seen (once, few, many) or the class of an expanded clone, and some rows leave it out.

size	V	D	J	DNA	CDR3
-	TRBV9	-	TRBJ1-1	TGTGCCAGCAGCCGGACGCCTCGGAACACTGAAGCTTTCTTT	CASSRTPRNTEAFF
-	TRBV11-2	TRBD1	TRBJ1-6	TGTGCCAGCCGGGCTCGGGACCTCAGGGGGTCACCCCTCCACTTT	CASRARDLRGSPLHF
-	TRBV14	-	TRBJ2-2	TGTGCCAGCAGCCAAAGTTTGGGTAACACCGGGGAGCTGTTTTTT	CASSQSLGNTGELFF
-	TRBV5-1	TRBD1	TRBJ1-6	TGCGCCAGCAAAACCGGGACAGGGTATAATTCACCCCTCCACTTT	CASKTGTGYNSPLHF
-	TRBV19	-	TRBJ1-5	TGTGCCAGTAGTATCCCAGGAAATCAGCCCCAGCATTTT	CASSIPGNQPQHF
few	TRBV28	-	TRBJ1-5	TGTGCCAGCAGTTTACCCGGGAAGGTTCAGCCCCAGCATTTT	CASSLPGKVQPQHF
-	TRBV6-1	-	TRBJ2-7	TGTGCCAGCAGTGAAGACGGGCGGCCCACCTACGAGCAGTACTTC	CASSEDGRPTYEQYF
-	TRBV19	TRBD1	TRBJ1-6	TGTGCCAGTAGTACCGGGACAGCCAATTCACCCCTCCACTTT	CASSTGTANSPLHF
-	TRBV2	TRBD1	TRBJ2-1	TGTGCCAGCAGCCAAGAGATAGGGACAGGGGGCTACAATGAGCAGTTCTTC	CASSQEIGTGGYNEQFF
-	TRBV7-6	TRBD2	TRBJ2-2	TGTGCCAGCAGCCCACTAGCGGTACCGGAGCTGTTTTTT	CASSPLAVPELFF
-	TRBV7-2	TRBD1	TRBJ1-4	TGTGCCAGCAGTCCAGGGGGTGGAGATGAAAAACTGTTTTTT	CASSPGGGDEKLFF
-	TRBV5-4	TRBD1	TRBJ2-7	TGTGCCAGCAGCCTTGGGACAGGGGGCTACGAGCAGTACTTC	CASSLGTGGYEQYF
-	TRBV28	-	TRBJ2-7	TGTGCCAGCAGCCGGACGGAGTTCTACGAGCAGTACTTC	CASSRTEFYEQYF
-	TRBV6-5	-	TRBJ1-5	TGTGCCAGCAGTTACTCACCGGGCAATCAGCCCCAGCATTTT	CASSYSPGNQPQHF
-	TRBV27	-	TRBJ1-6	TGTGCCAGCAGTTTATGGCTGGCGGTCGGCTCACCCCTCCACTTT	CASSLWLAVGSPLHF
-	TRBV7-8	TRBD1	TRBJ1-4	TGTGCCAGCAGCACCTCCGGGACAGGGGAACTGTTTTTT	CASSTSGTGELFF
-	TRBV6-5	-	TRBJ2-7	TGTGCCAGCAGTCTCGAGACAGCCTACGAGCAGTACTTC	CASSLETAYEQYF
-	TRBV4-2	-	TRBJ2-5	TGTGCCAGCAGCCAAGATTGGAACGGGCAAGAGACCCAGTACTTC	CASSQDWNGQETQYF
-	TRBV7-6	-	TRBJ2-5	TGTGCCAGCAGCTTATTTTCTGAGACCCAGTACTTC	CASSLFSETQYF
-	TRBV4-1	-	TRBJ2-7	TGCGCCAGCAGCCAAGTGAGTGGACTCAACCTCTACGAGCAGTACTTC	CASSQVSGLNLYEQYF
-	TRBV5-6	-	TRBJ1-1	TGTGCCAGCAGCTCGATGGAGGCCTACACTGAAGCTTTCTTT	CASSSMEAYTEAFF
once	TRBV7-9	TRBD2	TRBJ2-1	TGTGCCAGCAGCGAGACTAGCGGGAGAGCGAGTGAGCAGTTCTTC	CASSETSGRASEQFF